The 8 T cell receptor beta chains below were found in one sample sequenced in a study of blood T cell repertoires in COVID-19. Method: immunoSEQ multiplex PCR; TCRdb's copy keeps in-frame clones and lacks some. This sample carries 50,000 to 65,000 clones, around 85% of them seen once, and the ten largest clones take roughly 15%. Sequenced material: peripheral blood. The receptors were sampled from a human donor in a cohort sampled during active COVID-19.

This chain uses TRBV18 with TRBJ2-7, with a weak D call TRBD1 (6 bases). Germline V gives CDR1 KGHSH, CDR2 LQKENI. Trimming cost V 2 bases and J 2 bases, with 10 bases left between them. The CDR3 has 14 amino acids. The CDR3 region is CASSPSPGAYEQYF. CDR3 DNA sequence: TGTGCCAGCTCACCAAGCCCAGGGGCCTACGAGCAGTACTTC.

The V call is TRBV5-4, the J call TRBJ1-2, with D uncertain. V was clipped by 0 bases and J by 8 bases, with 17 bases between them. CDR1 is SGHNT and CDR2 is YYREEE in the germline V gene (reference sequence). The CDR3 loop spans 15 amino acids. The CDR3 loop reads CASSLGTRVERGYTF. The CDR3 coding sequence is TGTGCCAGCAGCTTGGGAACGCGGGTTGAAAGAGGCTACACCTTC.

The V call is TRBV25-1, the J call TRBJ1-6; D is uncertain. V shed 5 bases and J shed 0 bases, with 14 bases lying between them. Germline V gene sequence: CDR1 MGHDK, CDR2 SYGVNS. The CDR3 has 17 residues. In nucleotides, the CDR3 is TGTGCCAGCAGTCGATCGGACTGGGGCTCCTATAATTCACCCCTCCACTTT. This gives the protein CASSRSDWGSYNSPLHF.

The V call is TRBV12-5, the J call TRBJ2-3; the match to TRBD2 covers 9 bases. CDR1 LGHNT and CDR2 FRNRAP come from the germline V gene. The junction had 9 bases not matched to a gene; V was cut back by 6 bases and J by 5 bases. The length of the CDR3 is 15 residues. The CDR3 region is CASGSGRLLGDTQYF. The CDR3 nucleotides are TGTGCTAGTGGGAGCGGGAGGCTGTTAGGAGATACGCAGTATTTT.

The chain is built from TRBV7-6 and TRBJ1-3; no clear D gene. Germline loops: CDR1 SGHVS, CDR2 FNYEAQ. The CDR3 is 13 amino acids. V lost 1 base and J lost 4, with 5 bases in between. The DNA for the CDR3 is TGTGCCAGCAGCTTAGGGGCAGGAAACACCATATATTTT. The encoded protein is CASSLGAGNTIYF. The whole variable domain, filled in from reference TRBV7-6 and TRBJ1-3, reads GAGVSQSPRYKVTKRGQDVALRCDPISGHVSLYWYRQALGQGPEFLTYFNYEAQQDKSGLPNDRFSAERPEGSISTLTIQRTEQRDSAMYRCASSLGAGNTIYFGEGSWLTVV.

Turning to this clone: One end of the junction varies from germline; a read error may be responsible. V gene TRBV5-4 combines with J gene TRBJ1-1; 7 nucleotides match TRBD1. Germline V gene data show CDR1 as SGHNT and CDR2 as YYREEE (reference sequence). CDR3 size: 13 residues. In DNA form, the CDR3 reads TGTGCCAGCAGCTTGGGGAATCACAGGGGCCCTCCCTTT. Residues: CASSLGNHRGPPF.

The genes are TRBV5-1 and TRBJ2-6, with 9 bases that match TRBD1. The CDR3 is 18 amino acids. The germline gives CDR1 SGHRS, CDR2 YFSETQ. V dropped 4 bases and J dropped 4; count of bases not matched to a gene: 12. CDR3 bases: TGCGCCAGCAGCATCCCCGGGACAGGGTCGGCCGGGGCCAACGTCCTGACTTTC. This translates into CASSIPGTGSAGANVLTF.

The V gene is TRBV7-2, the J gene TRBJ2-2, with 9 bases that match TRBD1. The CDR3 covers 14 residues. With 5 bases clipped from V and 7 bases from J, the junction kept 5 bases outside the gene matches. CDR1 SGHTA and CDR2 FQGNSA come from the germline V gene. The CDR3 sequence is CASSVTGGHGELFF. The CDR3 bases are TGTGCCAGCAGCGTCACAGGGGGCCACGGGGAGCTGTTTTTT.